This T cell receptor beta chain was captured in a study of blood T cell repertoires in COVID-19 (dated by TCRdb to 2018 to 2020). For the study in its entirety: Collaborator samples came from the United States, Italy and Spain and covered acute and convalescent phases of COVID-19. Where available, HLA class I and class II types were taken from metadata supplied by the sample provider and were not determined by assay-based typing. Sample metadata almost always included a de-identified subject ID, COVID-19 status, age in years and sex. Deeply sampled blood TCRbeta repertoires from subjects exposed to, actively infected with, or recovered from COVID-19 were included in the dataset. The prospective study material was composed of cDNA or gDNA derived from T cells, B-cell-depleted T cells, or PBMCs. The samples were drawn from two sources: the first 160 participants of the ongoing ImmuneRACE study, and 1,000 to 1,500 subjects contributed by 6 global collaborators. The repertoires were made available in a free public database intended to serve as a resource for research on the immune response to SARS-CoV-2.

Note on this clone: Its antigen remains undetermined. No per-base quality is available; no much larger clone lies one base away.

Participants in the prospective study were aged about 18 to 90 years, lived in some 24 United States geographic areas, and enrolled through a virtual design. In the prospective study, participants were assigned to cohorts based on the clinical history participants reported in a screening survey and a study questionnaire. For ImmuneRACE Cohort 3, a participant was defined as recovered based on two consecutive negative NP/OP PCR tests, clearance by a healthcare professional, or resolution of symptoms. Mobile phlebotomists in the prospective study collected whole blood, serum and a nasopharyngeal or oropharyngeal swab from every participant. Participants in the prospective study had the option to provide additional blood draws and questionnaires over a roughly 2-month period. Before DNA extraction, prospective study blood samples were shipped either frozen or at room temperature. CDR1 and CDR2 (LNHDA, SQIVND) derive from the germline V gene (reference sequence). The CDR3 contains 14 residues, cysteine and phenylalanine counted. The kept DNA is CDR3 alone, 42 bases in frame from the first base. Trimmed from V: 5 bases; trimmed from J: 9 bases; junction bases lacking a gene match: 6.

Summary of the overall study and its limitations: How much clinical and demographic metadata was included differed by source and by participant, and the metadata was provided uncurated.

The immunoSEQ Assay, a bias-controlled multiplex PCR, was used to amplify TCRbeta CDR3 regions from genomic DNA. The original methods were these. The number of nucleated cells in each sample was estimated by amplification of reference gene primers within the assay. Sequence reads were collapsed and filtered to measure the absolute abundance of every unique TCRbeta CDR3 rearrangement. Productive Simpson clonality was computed per sample as the square root of Simpson's diversity index over productive rearrangements. This immuneACCESS table, as held by TCRdb, lists in-frame sequences with V and J called but not all clones. Of the missing ones, under half trace to an unresolved V gene in checked studies; the others have no known cause. D and trimming come from the DNA, and the V and J calls and clone size come from that table. Present in this sample are about 440,000 clones, roughly 88% of which were seen just once. Together, the top ten hold about 0.57% of the sample.

The sequenced sample consisted of PBMCs or T cells enriched from blood (not recorded which). This chain is built from TRBV19 and TRBJ1-6, and 8 bases in between align with TRBD1. This clonotype was sampled from a young man who had recovered from COVID-19. The DNA sequence reads TGTGCCAGTAGTTTCAGGGGGCCCAGTTCACCCCTCCACTTT. Its translation is CASSFRGPSSPLHF.